Detailed here is one T cell receptor (beta chain). The data derive from a study of blood T cell repertoires in COVID-19. As for the study in general: The United States, Italy and Spain provided the acute and convalescent COVID-19 samples.

Seattle's enrolled individuals joined amid active infection and were then monitored longitudinally. In the authors' workflow: It was from reference gene primer amplification that nucleated cell counts were estimated. TCRdb's copy holds only in-frame clones and misses some; the assay was immunoSEQ multiplex PCR. V, J and clone size are those of that table, while D and trimming were read from the DNA. The table records about 210,000 clones, about 85% of them present only once. Germline CDR1 is SGDLS and CDR2 is YYNGEE. After removal of 4 bases from V and 6 bases from J, the junction contained 10 bases not matched to a gene. There are 15 residues in the CDR3.

Sequencing was performed on peripheral blood. This receptor was obtained from an elderly woman with COVID-19, enrolled during active disease. The chain combines TRBV9 with TRBJ2-1, with TRBD2 matching 7 bases. This CDR3 is CASSRSGGGINEQFF. In nucleotides, the CDR3 is TGTGCCAGCAGCCGGTCTGGCGGGGGAATCAATGAGCAGTTCTTC.